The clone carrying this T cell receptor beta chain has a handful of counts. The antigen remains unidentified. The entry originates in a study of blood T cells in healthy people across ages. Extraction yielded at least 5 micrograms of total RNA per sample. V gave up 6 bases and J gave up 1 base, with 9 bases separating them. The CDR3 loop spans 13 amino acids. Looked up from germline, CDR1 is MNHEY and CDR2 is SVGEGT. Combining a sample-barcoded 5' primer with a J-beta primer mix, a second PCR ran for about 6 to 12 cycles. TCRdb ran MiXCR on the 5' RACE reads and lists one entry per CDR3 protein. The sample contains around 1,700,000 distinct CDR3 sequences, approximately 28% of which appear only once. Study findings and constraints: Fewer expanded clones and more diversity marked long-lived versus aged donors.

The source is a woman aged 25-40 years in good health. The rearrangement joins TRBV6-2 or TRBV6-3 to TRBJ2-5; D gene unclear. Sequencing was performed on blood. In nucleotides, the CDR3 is TGTGCCAGCAGACCCCCAGCCCAAGAGACCCAGTACTTC. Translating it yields CASRPPAQETQYF.